This T cell receptor (beta chain) comes out of a study of blood T cell repertoires in COVID-19. TCRdb's table, derived via immunoSEQ multiplex PCR, lists solely in-frame clones and lacks some. The table includes about 280,000 clones, roughly 91% detected once. The clonotype was recovered from a young woman with COVID-19, enrolled during active disease. Sequenced: peripheral blood.

As DNA, the CDR3 is TGTGCCAGCACCGAGGGGGAGTGGATGCCTCTCGAGCAGTACTTC. It specifies CASTEGEWMPLEQYF. The V gene is TRBV11-2, the J gene TRBJ2-7; a possible D gene is TRBD1 (6 bases). The CDR3 spans 15 residues. Trimming removed 7 bases from V and 6 bases from J, with 22 bases in between. The V gene's germline CDR1 is SGHAT and CDR2 FQNNGV.